The 30 T cell receptor beta chains given below trace back to one sample, sequenced in a study of T-cell reconstitution after alpha-beta-depleted transplantation in children. Which antigens these TCRs recognize remains unknown. TCRbeta library construction was performed incorporating unique molecular identifiers. TCRdb analysed the PCR reads with MiXCR anew, one entry per CDR3 protein. Of about 300,000 distinct CDR3 sequences listed, around 7.1% are singletons. Study-wide findings and caveats: Most T-cell counts and diversity one year after the transplant came from T cells that were newly produced.

Sequencing used peripheral blood, obtained 360 days after TCRalphabeta/CD19-depleted stem cell transplant. These receptors were taken from a female patient aged 2-9 years who had a stem cell transplant for Fanconi anemia, so the T cells may come from the graft donor.

This clonotype was detected many times. This rearrangement joins TRBV5-1 to TRBJ2-3; D uncertain. Germline V gene data show CDR1 as SGHRS and CDR2 as YFSETQ. This CDR3 comprises 15 residues. V lost 0 bases, J lost 6 bases, and 14 bases lay in between. CDR3 coding DNA: TGCGCCAGCAGCTTGGCCGTAATCTTGGACGATACGCAGTATTTT. Residues: CASSLAVILDDTQYF.

At least ten counts were recorded for this clonotype. This chain uses TRBV9 with TRBJ2-2; tentatively, D is TRBD2 (5 bases). Looked up from germline, CDR1 is SGDLS and CDR2 is YYNGEE. Trimming removed 0 bases at V and 0 bases at J, with 9 bases between. This CDR3 contains 16 residues. The CDR3 DNA reads TGTGCCAGCAGCGTAGCTCTAGCCACGAACACCGGGGAGCTGTTTTTT. This translates into CASSVALATNTGELFF.

This clonotype was counted a few times. The chain is built from TRBV6-1 and TRBJ2-1; D unresolved. The CDR3 is made up of 14 amino acids. The V gene's germline CDR1 is MNHNS and CDR2 SASEGT. V was pared by 6 bases and J by 7 bases, with 16 bases between. The CDR3 region is CASSPGPDPNEQFF. CDR3 sequence (DNA): TGTGCCAGCAGCCCCGGACCGGACCCGAATGAGCAGTTCTTC.

The sample holds a few counts of this clonotype. The rearrangement joins TRBV5-1 to TRBJ1-3; D is undetermined. The CDR3 loop spans 15 amino acids. Germline V CDR1 and CDR2: SGHRS, YFSETQ. The V end lost 1 base, the J end lost 1 base, and 9 bases lay between the germline ends. Here the CDR3 reads CASSLNRASGNTIYF. In DNA, the CDR3 is TGCGCCAGCAGCTTGAATCGGGCTTCTGGAAACACCATATATTTT.

This clonotype was seen repeatedly, ten times or more. J is TRBJ2-1 and V is TRBV11-2; 9 bases line up with TRBD2. The CDR3 is made up of 16 amino acids. Germline CDR1 reads SGHAT; CDR2 reads FQNNGV. The trim removed 5 bases at V and 0 bases at J, leaving 5 bases unmatched. The CDR3 DNA reads as TGTGCCAGCAGCACCCTAGCGGGACTCTCCTACAATGAGCAGTTCTTC. Translating it yields CASSTLAGLSYNEQFF.

This clonotype was recorded at least ten times. The CDR3 is CASRLRGVYGWTDTQYF. The CDR3 region has the DNA TGTGCCAGCAGACTTCGGGGGGTGTACGGGTGGACAGATACGCAGTATTTT. V is TRBV12-3 or TRBV12-4 and J is TRBJ2-3, with 7 bases aligning to TRBD2. The CDR3 consists of 17 residues. The V gene end was trimmed by 6 bases and the J gene end by 3 bases; junction bases not matched to a gene: 15.

This clonotype was observed at least ten times. V usage is TRBV20-1 and J usage is TRBJ2-5; TRBD2 aligns across 11 bases. Germline CDR1 DFQATT, CDR2 SNEGSKA (reference sequence). Unmatched junction bases numbered 13, after V lost 6 bases and J lost 4 bases. This CDR3 contains 16 residues. As DNA, the CDR3 is TGCAGTGCCAGTCAAATAGCGGGGGGGCCGTTAGAGACCCAGTACTTC. This encodes CSASQIAGGPLETQYF.

This clonotype was detected many times. This chain links TRBV4-3 with TRBJ2-3; 8 bases match TRBD1. The CDR3 totals 15 residues. V dropped 1 base and J dropped 5; count of bases not matched to a gene: 5. Germline CDR1 is LGHNA and CDR2 is YSLEER. Here the CDR3 reads CASSQVAQGEDTQYF. In DNA form, the CDR3 reads TGCGCCAGCAGCCAAGTGGCACAGGGGGAAGATACGCAGTATTTT.

V is TRBV7-2 and J is TRBJ1-1, with 11 nucleotides matching TRBD1. After removal of 4 bases from V and 10 bases from J, the junction contained 5 bases not matched to a gene. Looked up from germline, CDR1 is SGHTA and CDR2 is FQGNSA. The CDR3 consists of 13 residues. DNA for the CDR3: TGTGCCAGCAGCTCGGACAGGGGGCGCGGAGCTTTCTTT. Its translation: CASSSDRGRGAFF. The full variable domain, in which reference TRBV7-2 and TRBJ1-1 provide the parts outside the CDR3, is GAGVSQSPSNKVTEKGKDVELRCDPISGHTALYWYRQSLGQGLEFLIYFQGNSAPDKSGLPSDRFSAERTGGSVSTLTIQRTQQEDSAVYLCASSSDRGRGAFFGQGTRLTVV.

This clonotype was seen ten or more times. The gene calls are TRBV6-2 or TRBV6-3 and TRBJ2-1; TRBD1 agrees at 8 bases. The CDR3 consists of 16 residues. V gave up 6 bases and J gave up 6 bases; unmatched junction bases: 13. Germline V lookup: CDR1 MNHEY, CDR2 SVGEGT. The CDR3 region has the DNA TGTGCCAGCAGCAAAACCCGGACAGGGTTGGGCAATGAGCAGTTCTTC. The encoded protein is CASSKTRTGLGNEQFF.

Many counts were recorded for this clonotype. This chain connects TRBV30 to TRBJ2-1; D gene ambiguous. CDR1 GTSNPN and CDR2 SVGIG come from the germline V gene (reference sequence). The V and J ends lost 5 bases and 12 bases respectively, with 11 bases between them. The CDR3 consists of 10 residues. The CDR3 bases are TGTGCCTGGGGTGCGATGGGGCAGTTCTTC. Its protein is CAWGAMGQFF.

This chain links TRBV28 with TRBJ2-7, with 8 bases lining up with TRBD2. Losses at the gene ends were 6 bases for V and 6 bases for J; bases not matched to a gene: 13. Germline V gene lookup returns CDR1 MDHEN and CDR2 SYDVKM. The CDR3 extends over 15 amino acids. The chain's CDR3 is CASSQFPTSGLEQYF. As DNA, the CDR3 is TGTGCCAGCAGCCAATTTCCAACTAGCGGTCTCGAGCAGTACTTC.

At least ten counts were recorded for this clonotype. The J gene is TRBJ1-2, the V gene TRBV9; D uncertain. Trimming pared 2 bases from V and 0 bases from J, leaving 11 bases between. The CDR3 runs to 15 residues. Germline V gives CDR1 SGDLS, CDR2 YYNGEE. This CDR3 reads CASSVGVLPNYGYTF. The CDR3 DNA reads TGTGCCAGCAGCGTTGGGGTCCTTCCTAACTATGGCTACACCTTC.

In this sample, this clonotype turned up many times. J is TRBJ2-7 and V is TRBV29-1; possibly TRBD2 for D (6 bases). Trimming took off 4 bases at V and 3 bases at J, with 7 bases between the two ends. Germline assignment: CDR1 SQVTM and CDR2 ANQGSEA. There are 11 residues in the CDR3. CDR3 coding DNA: TGCAGCGTTGTCGGGGGCTACGAGCAGTACTTC. Amino acids: CSVVGGYEQYF.

This clonotype was counted between two and nine times. The chain recombines TRBV6-1 with TRBJ2-3; 9 positions match TRBD1. The CDR3 contains 14 residues. Trimming at V came to 10 bases and at J to 3 bases, leaving 8 bases not matched to a gene. Germline V gene data show CDR1 as MNHNS and CDR2 as SASEGT. The CDR3 region has the DNA TGTGCCATAGGGGAGACAGGGGGAACAGATACGCAGTATTTT. It specifies CAIGETGGTDTQYF.

This clonotype was seen repeatedly, ten times or more. The chain employs TRBV7-9 and TRBJ1-3, with 8 positions matching TRBD1. The length of the CDR3 is 17 residues. The germline V gene encodes CDR1 SEHNR and CDR2 FQNEAQ (reference sequence). Germline trimming cut 3 bases from V and 0 bases from J; bases unmatched to any gene: 7. CDR3 sequence: CASSFTGQGVSGNTIYF. The CDR3 DNA sequence: TGTGCCAGCAGCTTCACCGGACAGGGTGTCTCTGGAAACACCATATATTTT.

The chain employs TRBV5-1 and TRBJ1-6; 8 bases agree with TRBD1. The CDR3 spans 16 residues. J gave up 10 bases and V 4 bases, and 13 bases lay outside the gene matches. Looked up from germline, CDR1 is SGHRS and CDR2 is YFSETQ. The CDR3 nucleotides are TGCGCCAGCAGCCTAACCCCTGGACAGGGTGGCTCACCCCTCCACTTT. Encoded protein: CASSLTPGQGGSPLHF.

This clonotype was found once. This chain links TRBV5-1 with TRBJ2-6, with D unresolved. The germline V and J ends were trimmed by 3 bases and 0 bases, with 10 bases remaining between them. CDR1 is SGHRS, CDR2 YFSETQ, per germline. The CDR3 length is 16 residues. The CDR3 DNA follows: TGCGCCAGCAGCTCACTCGGGCTCTCTGGGGCCAACGTCCTGACTTTC. Protein: CASSSLGLSGANVLTF.

The chain couples TRBV6-5 to TRBJ2-3, with 11 bases that match TRBD2. V lost 2 bases, J lost 6 bases, and 10 bases stayed unmatched. This CDR3 region has 17 residues. The germline V gene has CDR1 MNHEY and CDR2 SVGAGI. CDR3 residues: CASSYARPSGGSDTQYF. The CDR3 DNA reads TGTGCCAGCAGTTACGCTCGGCCTAGCGGGGGGTCGGATACGCAGTATTTT.

This clonotype was picked up many times. The rearrangement uses TRBV7-9 and TRBJ1-1; D not resolved. Germline CDR1 SEHNR, CDR2 FQNEAQ (reference sequence). V was clipped by 1 base and J by 7 bases, with 10 bases between them. The CDR3 totals 13 residues. This CDR3 is CASSLVGGFEAFF. The CDR3 DNA follows: TGTGCCAGCAGCTTAGTAGGCGGGTTTGAAGCTTTCTTT. The full variable domain, completed using reference TRBV7-9 and TRBJ1-1, is DTGVSQNPRHKITKRGQNVTFRCDPISEHNRLYWYRQTLGQGPEFLTYFQNEAQLEKSRLLSDRFSAERPKGSFSTLEIQRTEQGDSAMYLCASSLVGGFEAFFGQGTRLTVV.

Ten or more counts support this clonotype. J is TRBJ1-5 and V is TRBV6-2 or TRBV6-3; a possible D gene is TRBD1 (5 bases). The ends were cut back, 7 bases at V and 3 bases at J, with 16 bases in the middle. CDR1 MNHEY and CDR2 SVGEGT come from the germline V gene. The CDR3 has 15 residues. The CDR3 loop reads CASKPQGTYNQPQHF. As DNA, the CDR3 is TGTGCCAGCAAACCTCAGGGAACGTACAATCAGCCCCAGCATTTT.

In this sample, this clonotype turned up many times. The chain uses TRBV7-2 and TRBJ2-3; D gene unclear. V lost 5 bases and J lost 5, with 11 bases in between. Germline values: CDR1 SGHTA, CDR2 FQGNSA. The CDR3 sequence is 13 residues long. The CDR3 reads CASSPPLLDTQYF. In nucleotides, the CDR3 is TGTGCCAGCAGCCCGCCCCTCCTAGATACGCAGTATTTT.

This clonotype was found many times. The genes are TRBV7-9 and TRBJ2-7; D remains ambiguous. The CDR3 extends over 14 amino acids. Per the germline V gene, CDR1 is SEHNR and CDR2 is FQNEAQ (reference sequence). The V gene lost 5 bases and the J gene lost 4 bases, with 15 bases spanning the gap. CDR3 coding DNA: TGTGCCAGCAGCCAAGGACCCGCCGAGTACGAGCAGTACTTC. This encodes CASSQGPAEYEQYF.

In its sample, this clonotype was seen many times. This chain links TRBV11-1 with TRBJ2-1; D call uncertain. CDR3 size: 13 residues. V lost 4 bases to trimming and J lost 3 bases, with 7 bases between them. Germline-derived CDR1 and CDR2 are SGHAT and FQDESV (reference sequence). CDR3 bases: TGTGCCAGCAGCTATCCTGGCTACAATGAGCAGTTCTTC. Translated, it gives CASSYPGYNEQFF. Full variable domain (remainder filled in from reference TRBV11-1 and TRBJ2-1): EAEVAQSPRYKITEKSQAVAFWCDPISGHATLYWYRQILGQGPELLVQFQDESVVDDSQLPKDRFSAERLKGVDSTLKIQPAELGDSAMYLCASSYPGYNEQFFGPGTRLTVL.

This clonotype was seen at least ten times. The chain links TRBV9 to TRBJ2-1; no clear D gene. This CDR3 contains 16 residues. CDR1 and CDR2 (germline): SGDLS, YYNGEE. V gave up 0 bases and J gave up 0 bases, with 10 bases separating them. The CDR3 DNA follows: TGTGCCAGCAGCGTAGGGCCCACCTACTCCTACAATGAGCAGTTCTTC. Residues: CASSVGPTYSYNEQFF.

The chain couples TRBV28 to TRBJ2-1; D gene uncertain. This CDR3 spans 16 amino acids. Trimming stripped 6 bases from V and 2 bases from J, with 17 bases between. The V gene's germline CDR1 is MDHEN and CDR2 SYDVKM. DNA of the CDR3: TGTGCCAGCAGCACCTCTTGGGCCTCGACCTACAATGAGCAGTTCTTC. Its translation is CASSTSWASTYNEQFF.

This clonotype has just a few counts. Since a much larger clone is just one base distant, this may be a read error. The gene calls are TRBV12-3 or TRBV12-4 and TRBJ1-1; D gene ambiguous. The CDR3 runs 18 residues. The chain's CDR3 is CACSFHLPLAQPNTEAFF. The CDR3 nucleotides read TGTGCCTGCAGTTTTCACCTCCCCTTGGCACAGCCGAACACTGAAGCTTTCTTT.

The V call is TRBV7-9, the J call TRBJ2-1, with 10 bases lining up with TRBD2. CDR3 length: 15 amino acids. The V gene's germline CDR1 is SEHNR and CDR2 FQNEAQ (reference sequence). V lost 1 base, J lost 7 bases, and 4 bases stayed unmatched. The CDR3 sequence: CASSLGSLAGNEQFF. The CDR3 bases are TGTGCCAGCAGCTTAGGGTCACTAGCGGGGAATGAGCAGTTCTTC.

In its sample, this clonotype was seen many times. The chain links TRBV7-9 to TRBJ1-2; D may be TRBD1 (6 bases). The ends were cut back, 5 bases at V and 4 bases at J, with 11 bases in the middle. This CDR3 has 13 amino acids. Germline V lookup: CDR1 SEHNR, CDR2 FQNEAQ (reference sequence). For the CDR3, the DNA is TGTGCCAGCAGCGTAGACAGGACCTATGGCTACACCTTC. Amino acid sequence: CASSVDRTYGYTF.

This clonotype was seen at least ten times. The chain carries TRBV10-3 and TRBJ2-1, with D possibly being TRBD2 (5 bases). V was cut by 4 bases and J by 4 bases, with 14 bases left in between. This CDR3 region has 15 residues. Germline V gene sequence: CDR1 ENHRY, CDR2 SYGVKD. Here the CDR3 DNA reads TGTGCCATCAGTGCGGCGGGTTCTATTTACAATGAGCAGTTCTTC. This gives the protein CAISAAGSIYNEQFF.